One and the same sample provided the 4 T cell receptor beta chains below, sequenced in a study of blood T cell repertoires in COVID-19. Assay: immunoSEQ multiplex PCR; the TCRdb copy retains only in-frame clones and omits some. The sample carries around 150,000 clones, over 75% recorded once. The specimen sequenced was peripheral blood. These receptor sequences come from a man between 65 and 85 years old with acute or convalescent COVID-19.

V and J are TRBV5-8 and TRBJ2-3, with D perhaps TRBD2 (6 bases). The CDR3 has 16 amino acids. Trimming took 1 base from V and 1 from J, leaving 13 bases between them. Germline V gene sequence: CDR1 SGHTS, CDR2 YDEGEE. The DNA of the CDR3 is TGTGCCAGCAGCTTGAGCATAGCGGATGGCACAGATACGCAGTATTTT. Its protein product is CASSLSIADGTDTQYF.

The sample holds one count of this clone. The V gene is TRBV18, the J gene TRBJ1-2; weak D call: TRBD1 (6 bases). This CDR3 is 14 amino acids long. In germline, CDR1 is KGHSH, CDR2 LQKENI. The ends were cut back, 0 bases at V and 4 bases at J, with 9 bases in the middle. Written as DNA, the CDR3 is TGTGCCAGCTCACCACCCGACAGGATCTATGGCTACACCTTC. Amino acids: CASSPPDRIYGYTF.

This clone was detected only once. This rearrangement joins TRBV6-6 to TRBJ2-7, with D tentatively TRBD2 (7 bases). There are 16 residues in the CDR3. With 6 bases removed from V and 0 bases from J, the gap between germline ends came to 18 bases. CDR1 MNHNY and CDR2 SVGAGI come from the germline V gene (reference sequence). The CDR3 sequence: CASRTGRGRSSYEQYF. In DNA form, the CDR3 reads TGTGCCAGCAGAACGGGGCGGGGGCGCAGCTCCTACGAGCAGTACTTC.

V usage is TRBV5-6 and J usage is TRBJ2-5; a possible D gene is TRBD2 (5 bases). V was pared by 4 bases and J by 0 bases, with 13 bases between. The CDR3 spans 15 residues. In germline, CDR1 is SGHDT, CDR2 YYEEEE. CDR3 sequence reads: CASSSSETYQETQYF. In DNA, the CDR3 is TGTGCCAGCAGCAGTAGCGAGACTTACCAAGAGACCCAGTACTTC.